This T cell receptor (beta chain) was captured in a study of T-cell reconstitution after alpha-beta-depleted transplantation in children. This CDR3 is built from 17 residues. V lost 5 bases to trimming and J lost 2 bases; unmatched junction nucleotides: 7. Germline V gene sequence: CDR1 SGHTA, CDR2 FQGNSA. The TCRbeta library incorporated unique molecular identifiers. TCRdb processed the PCR reads anew with MiXCR; each CDR3 protein has one entry. The repertoire has roughly 610,000 distinct CDR3 sequences, about 10% of them found once; the top ten carry around 4%. The sequencing here drew on PBMCs from the stem cell graft donor, taken from the stem cell graft. V usage is TRBV7-2 and J usage is TRBJ2-6; 9 bases fit TRBD2. The clonotype originates from a human donor who donated a stem cell graft to a child with acute myeloid leukemia. CDR3 in amino acids: CASSLPGLAPGANVLTF. The CDR3 region has the DNA TGTGCCAGCAGCCTCCCGGGACTAGCTCCTGGGGCCAACGTCCTGACTTTC.